The clone carrying this T cell receptor beta chain was counted a single time. The authors loaded 200 ng DNA, about 30,000 T cell genomes, into sorted-subset replicate PCRs. The protocol was immunoSEQ multiplex PCR, while the TCRdb copy is restricted to in-frame clones and leaves out a portion. The data show some 1,400,000 clones, roughly 96% seen once. This entry belongs to a study of shared clonotypes between healthy human individuals. At the level of the study: Three CD4 naive, three CD4 memory, two CD8 naive and one CD8 memory plate were used per donor.

The germline V gene has CDR1 MNHNS and CDR2 SASEGT. V lost 3 bases, J lost 2 bases, and 13 bases lay in between. There are 15 residues in the CDR3. Researchers partitioned CD4+ cells into CD45RA+ naive and CD45RA-negative memory subsets. Input material: naive CD4+ T cells sorted from blood. Indicated subset: CD45RA+ positively selected. This clonotype originated in a man in his thirties or forties in good health. This chain connects TRBV6-1 to TRBJ1-2, with TRBD1 as a possible D gene (5 bases). CDR3 protein: CASSDPGGGNYGYTF. CDR3 nucleotides: TGTGCCAGCAGTGACCCCGGTGGGGGGAACTATGGCTACACCTTC.